This T cell receptor beta chain originates from a study of breast tumors, draining lymph nodes, adjacent tissues. Each CDR3 protein gets one entry after TCRdb re-called the multiplex PCR reads with MiXCR. The sample lists some 19,000 distinct CDR3 sequences, 50% seen once, with about 8% in the top ten. The sample holds many counts of this clonotype. Given a much more abundant clone one base away, this may be a read error. This CDR3 has 18 residues. Germline V lookup: CDR1 MNHNS, CDR2 SASEGT. This receptor was taken from a female donor with breast cancer. Some clones in this sample may be carry-over from other donors' samples. The chain is built from TRBV6-1 and TRBJ2-1; TRBD2 might be the D (8 bases). Sequencing was performed on breast tumor tissue. The CDR3 coding sequence is TGTGCCAGCAGTCGGGAGGGGGCTGCGGGAGTGTCCTTCAATGAGCAGTTCTTC. This gives the protein CASSREGAAGVSFNEQFF.